What follows are 21 T cell receptor beta chains derived from one specimen sequenced in a study of T cell responses to AZD1222 COVID-19 vaccine (dated by TCRdb to about 2021). The library was produced with the immunoSEQ multiplex PCR assay. TCRdb took over this immuneACCESS table, retaining in-frame rearrangements with V and J assigned. Such tables are incomplete; in checked studies, under half of the missing clones stem from an unresolved V gene, and the remainder is unexplained. A total of over 100,000 clones appear in this sample, around 87% of them only once. Jointly, the top ten make up over 3% of the sample. According to the study, the label for this sample's time point signals: baseline before first vaccination. The sequenced sample was peripheral blood, obtained on day 0 of AZD1222 vaccination. The receptors were gathered from an adult in good health.

The rearrangement links TRBV7-9 to TRBJ2-7; D remains unclear. In germline, CDR1 is SEHNR, CDR2 FQNEAQ (reference sequence). V was clipped by 1 base and J by 7 bases, with 11 bases between them. The CDR3 runs 13 residues. The CDR3, as DNA: TGTGCCAGCAGCTTAGATAATGCTAGAGAGCAGTACTTC. It specifies CASSLDNAREQYF.

This chain links TRBV4-2 with TRBJ2-2; D ambiguous. This CDR3 is 15 amino acids long. Deletions cut 1 base from V and 3 bases from J, with 9 bases between. Per germline, CDR1 LGHNA and CDR2 YNFKEQ. CDR3 loop: CASSQAGQYTGELFF. In nucleotides, the CDR3 is TGTGCCAGCAGCCAAGCCGGGCAGTACACCGGGGAGCTGTTTTTT.

The V gene is TRBV7-9, the J gene TRBJ2-1; a weak D match, TRBD2 (7 bases). The germline V gene has CDR1 SEHNR and CDR2 FQNEAQ (reference sequence). The CDR3 spans 18 residues. The V end was cut by 5 bases, the J end by 2 bases, with 22 bases between. The CDR3 reads CASSLQAGGGAPYNEQFF. The CDR3 coding sequence is TGTGCCAGCAGCCTCCAAGCTGGAGGGGGGGCCCCCTACAATGAGCAGTTCTTC.

V usage is TRBV11-2 and J usage is TRBJ1-2; 7 bases align to TRBD1. V dropped 0 bases and J dropped 6; count of bases not matched to a gene: 4. Germline V gene lookup returns CDR1 SGHAT and CDR2 FQNNGV. The CDR3 spans 14 residues. The CDR3 protein is CASSLERQGNGYTF. The CDR3 nucleotides read TGTGCCAGCAGCTTAGAACGACAGGGTAATGGCTACACCTTC.

This chain joins TRBV15 and TRBJ1-3, with TRBD1 matching over 7 bases. J was trimmed by 0 bases and V by 0 bases; bases with no gene match: 8. This CDR3 region has 18 residues. Germline CDR1 reads LNHNV; CDR2 reads YYDKDF (reference sequence). The CDR3 loop is CATSRDRRQGRSGNTIYF. The CDR3, as DNA: TGTGCCACCAGCAGAGATCGGCGACAGGGCCGCTCTGGAAACACCATATATTTT. The complete variable domain, with remaining parts taken from reference TRBV15 and TRBJ1-3, reads DAMVIQNPRYQVTQFGKPVTLSCSQTLNHNVMYWYQQKSSQAPKLLFHYYDKDFNNEADTPDNFQSRRPNTSFCFLDIRSPGLGDTAMYLCATSRDRRQGRSGNTIYFGEGSWLTVV.

The chain has TRBV27 and TRBJ1-6; D gene ambiguous. Germline V gene data show CDR1 as MNHEY and CDR2 as SMNVEV (reference sequence). CDR3 length: 15 residues. Trimming pared 2 bases from V and 3 bases from J, leaving 8 bases between. Here the CDR3 DNA reads TGTGCCAGCAGTTTAAAGATCGACTATAATTCACCCCTCCACTTT. This sequence encodes CASSLKIDYNSPLHF.

The chain links TRBV27 to TRBJ2-7; tentatively, D is TRBD1 (6 bases). Germline loops: CDR1 MNHEY, CDR2 SMNVEV (reference sequence). Trimming removed 4 bases at V and 0 bases at J, with 10 bases between. This CDR3 has 14 amino acids. The CDR3 coding sequence is TGTGCCAGCAGTTATAGGGACAACTCCTACGAGCAGTACTTC. Translated: CASSYRDNSYEQYF.

This rearrangement joins TRBV6-5 to TRBJ1-2; D is ambiguous. Germline CDR1 and CDR2: MNHEY and SVGAGI. The CDR3 extends over 11 amino acids. V dropped 5 bases and J dropped 7 bases, with 8 bases sitting between them. CDR3 in DNA: TGTGCCAGCAGTATGTACAGTGGCTACACCTTC. Protein product: CASSMYSGYTF.

The rearrangement uses TRBV6-5 and TRBJ1-3, with 9 bases aligning to TRBD1. This CDR3 has 15 residues. After removal of 5 bases from V and 1 base from J, the junction contained 3 bases not matched to a gene. Germline-derived CDR1 and CDR2 are MNHEY and SVGAGI. In nucleotides, the CDR3 is TGTGCCAGCAGTCGGGACAGGGAGTCTGGAAACACCATATATTTT. Translated, it gives CASSRDRESGNTIYF.

The chain employs TRBV6-5 and TRBJ1-4; TRBD1 might be the D (5 bases). With 6 bases removed from V and 5 bases from J, the gap between germline ends came to 13 bases. The CDR3 has 14 residues. CDR1 and CDR2 from the germline V gene are MNHEY and SVGAGI. CDR3: CASRHGTGNEKLFF. The CDR3 DNA reads as TGTGCCAGCAGGCACGGGACGGGGAATGAAAAACTGTTTTTT.

The V call is TRBV18, the J call TRBJ2-3; 8 bases fit TRBD2. The CDR3 is 17 amino acids. Germline CDR1 and CDR2: KGHSH and LQKENI. The junction had 8 bases not matched to a gene; V was cut back by 3 bases and J by 0 bases. The CDR3 DNA sequence: TGTGCCAGCTCACCCTTACTGACTAGCGTGAGCACAGATACGCAGTATTTT. As protein: CASSPLLTSVSTDTQYF.

This chain links TRBV12-5 with TRBJ2-3; no reliable D call. This CDR3 has 10 residues. V was pared by 5 bases and J by 10 bases, with 7 bases between. Germline assignment: CDR1 LGHNT and CDR2 FRNRAP. CDR3 coding DNA: TGTGCTAGTGGTCCCCCCCCGCAGTATTTT. Protein product: CASGPPPQYF. Filled out from reference TRBV12-5 and TRBJ2-3, the complete variable domain reads DARVTQTPRHKVTEMGQEVTMRCQPILGHNTVFWYRQTMMQGLELLAYFRNRAPLDDSGMPKDRFSAEMPDATLATLKIQPSEPRDSAVYFCASGPPPQYFGPGTRLTVL.

This chain joins TRBV12-5 and TRBJ1-5; tentatively, D is TRBD1 (6 bases). Trimming took 5 bases from V and 3 from J, leaving 14 bases between them. Germline V CDR1 and CDR2: LGHNT, FRNRAP. The CDR3 totals 15 residues. In DNA form, the CDR3 reads TGTGCTAGTGGTCGGGACATCTCGGTCAATCAGCCCCAGCATTTT. This sequence encodes CASGRDISVNQPQHF. Full variable domain (remainder filled in from reference TRBV12-5 and TRBJ1-5): DARVTQTPRHKVTEMGQEVTMRCQPILGHNTVFWYRQTMMQGLELLAYFRNRAPLDDSGMPKDRFSAEMPDATLATLKIQPSEPRDSAVYFCASGRDISVNQPQHFGDGTRLSIL.

The chain uses TRBV19 and TRBJ1-6; TRBD1 might be the D (6 bases). CDR3 length: 16 residues. Looked up from germline, CDR1 is LNHDA and CDR2 is SQIVND (reference sequence). V was shortened by 5 bases and J by 7 bases, with 18 bases between the two germline ends. The CDR3 DNA reads as TGTGCCAGTAGTCTACCGGGACAATACACAAATTCACCCCTCCACTTT. This codes for CASSLPGQYTNSPLHF.

The chain links TRBV14 to TRBJ1-6, with no clear D. The V end was cut by 4 bases, the J end by 7 bases, with 11 bases between. CDR3 length: 14 amino acids. CDR1 and CDR2 (germline): SGHDN, FVKESK. The CDR3 loop is CASSPWTENSPLHF. The CDR3, as DNA: TGTGCCAGCAGCCCATGGACGGAGAATTCACCCCTCCACTTT.

J is TRBJ2-1 and V is TRBV7-2, with TRBD2 matching 7 bases. Germline lookup yields CDR1 SGHTA and CDR2 FQGNSA. The CDR3 spans 14 residues. V lost 6 bases and J lost 4; bases outside the gene matches: 6. As DNA, the CDR3 is TGTGCCAGCAGGCGTACTAGCGATTACAATGAGCAGTTCTTC. This sequence encodes CASRRTSDYNEQFF.

This chain links TRBV7-2 with TRBJ1-1; D is ambiguous. CDR1 and CDR2 (germline): SGHTA, FQGNSA. The CDR3 runs to 13 residues. V dropped 2 bases and J dropped 8 bases, with 12 bases sitting between them. The CDR3, as DNA: TGTGCCAGCAGCTTAAGCCTCTTGGGCGAAGCTTTCTTT. This encodes CASSLSLLGEAFF.

The rearrangement joins TRBV3-1 (or the pseudogene TRBV3-2) to TRBJ2-7; D remains ambiguous. The length of the CDR3 is 14 residues. V was shortened by 0 bases and J by 3 bases, with 9 bases between the two germline ends. Per the germline V gene, CDR1 is LGHDT and CDR2 is YNNKEL (reference sequence). CDR3 loop: CASSQEFDGYEQYF. CDR3 nucleotide sequence: TGTGCCAGCAGCCAAGAATTCGACGGCTACGAGCAGTACTTC.

The CDR3 spells CASRQGPNNQPQHF. The DNA for the CDR3 is TGTGCCAGCAGGCAGGGACCGAACAATCAGCCCCAGCATTTT. The rearrangement uses TRBV6-5 and TRBJ1-5; the D gene is possibly TRBD1 (5 bases). Trimming stripped 6 bases from V and 3 bases from J, with 12 bases between. Germline V CDR1 and CDR2: MNHEY, SVGAGI. The CDR3 loop spans 14 amino acids.

The table lists this clone with a count of one. The rearrangement links TRBV10-3 to TRBJ1-5, with a possible D match to TRBD1 (6 bases). The ends were cut back, 8 bases at V and 0 bases at J, with 17 bases in the middle. Looked up from germline, CDR1 is ENHRY and CDR2 is SYGVKD. CDR3 length: 16 amino acids. The chain's CDR3 is CAIGEPGGNSNQPQHF. In nucleotides, the CDR3 is TGTGCCATCGGCGAGCCTGGGGGCAATAGCAATCAGCCCCAGCATTTT.

This chain uses TRBV2 with TRBJ2-5; D might be TRBD1 (7 bases). This CDR3 has 13 residues. The V end lost 8 bases, the J end lost 1 base, and 11 bases lay between the germline ends. Germline lookup yields CDR1 SNHLY and CDR2 FYNNEI. In DNA, the CDR3 is TGTGCCAGCGGCGGGACAGCCCAAGAGACCCAGTACTTC. This codes for CASGGTAQETQYF.